Below, one TCR beta chain is given with its context. The germline gives CDR1 SGHNT, CDR2 YENEEA. Deletions cut 0 bases from V and 6 bases from J, with 9 bases between. The length of the CDR3 is 13 residues. Recovered status applied to Cohort 3 donors who had two consecutive negative PCRs. It also applied to those with clearance or with symptom resolution. These data belong to a study of blood T cell repertoires in COVID-19. Overall study context: T cells, B-cell-depleted T cells, or PBMCs provided the cDNA or gDNA that served as material.

Measured with immunoSEQ multiplex PCR; TCRdb has only the in-frame clones, and not every one. The sample contains hundreds of thousands of clones, around 86% of which appear only once. The sequencing input was PBMCs or T cells enriched from blood (not recorded which). The chain links TRBV11-3 to TRBJ2-7; D is perhaps TRBD1 (6 bases). The origin of this receptor is a man younger than 40 who had recovered from COVID-19. DNA of the CDR3: TGTGCCAGCAGCTTAGATCAAGGGGGCGAGCAGTACTTC. This translates into CASSLDQGGEQYF.